Each of the 26 T cell receptor beta chains below was sequenced from the same sample in a study of OX40 agonist ivuxolimab in advanced cancers. Profiling relied on immunoSEQ multiplex PCR, and the TCRdb table lists in-frame clones only, not all of them. The table records 55,000 to 75,000 clones, about 82% of them present only once. Sequenced material: CD4+ or CD8+ T cells sorted from blood, taken in a trial of the OX40 agonist ivuxolimab. Source of these receptors: an adult with an advanced solid tumor such as melanoma, head and neck, liver or kidney cancer.

The chain combines TRBV7-2 with TRBJ2-7, with 8 bases lining up with TRBD2. CDR1 and CDR2 (germline): SGHTA, FQGNSA. The trim removed 5 bases at V and 5 bases at J, leaving 11 bases unmatched. This CDR3 has 15 amino acids. The CDR3 loop reads CASSRSGVGGNEQYF. CDR3 coding DNA: TGTGCCAGCAGCCGTAGCGGGGTCGGGGGGAACGAGCAGTACTTC. The entire variable domain, with the rest obtained from reference TRBV7-2 and TRBJ2-7, is as follows: GAGVSQSPSNKVTEKGKDVELRCDPISGHTALYWYRQSLGQGLEFLIYFQGNSAPDKSGLPSDRFSAERTGGSVSTLTIQRTQQEDSAVYLCASSRSGVGGNEQYFGPGTRLTVT.

The CDR3 DNA sequence: TGTGCCACCAGCGGGGGGGACACAATCTATGGCTACACCTTC. Its translation: CATSGGDTIYGYTF. The J gene is TRBJ1-2, the V gene TRBV15, with D maybe TRBD1 (6 bases). Per the germline V gene, CDR1 is LNHNV and CDR2 is YYDKDF (reference sequence). V was trimmed by 5 bases and J by 4 bases, leaving 14 bases between them. This CDR3 is built from 14 residues.

The V and J genes are TRBV7-2 and TRBJ2-1, with D unclear. Germline V gene sequence: CDR1 SGHTA, CDR2 FQGNSA. V shed 1 base and J shed 7 bases, with 14 bases lying between them. The CDR3 spans 15 residues. CDR3 amino acids: CASSLVTWPRNEQFF. The DNA of the CDR3 is TGTGCCAGCAGCTTAGTGACCTGGCCCCGAAATGAGCAGTTCTTC.

The CDR3, as DNA: TGTGCCAGCAGCTTAGGTAGCGGGAATTCCCCGTATTTT. Translation gives CASSLGSGNSPYF. The V call is TRBV7-2, the J call TRBJ2-3, with 8 bases matching TRBD2. Trimming took 1 base from V and 14 from J; bases not matched to a gene: 8. From germline, CDR1 is SGHTA and CDR2 FQGNSA. The CDR3 totals 13 residues. Complete variable domain (other parts from reference TRBV7-2 and TRBJ2-3): GAGVSQSPSNKVTEKGKDVELRCDPISGHTALYWYRQSLGQGLEFLIYFQGNSAPDKSGLPSDRFSAERTGGSVSTLTIQRTQQEDSAVYLCASSLGSGNSPYFGPGTRLTVL.

The rearrangement links TRBV5-1 to TRBJ1-1, with a weak D call TRBD1 (5 bases). V lost 4 bases, J lost 1 base, and 11 bases lay in between. The V gene's germline CDR1 is SGHRS and CDR2 YFSETQ. This CDR3 has 14 amino acids. The CDR3 bases are TGCGCCAGCAGCCACCCGACAGAGAACACTGAAGCTTTCTTT. It translates to CASSHPTENTEAFF.

The V and J genes are TRBV2 and TRBJ2-7, with D perhaps matching TRBD1 (5 bases). Per germline, CDR1 SNHLY and CDR2 FYNNEI. Trimming left V 0 bases short and J 7 bases short, with 16 bases between. This CDR3 has 15 amino acids. The CDR3 reads CASSEAFGQGREQYF. As DNA, the CDR3 is TGTGCCAGCAGTGAAGCGTTTGGGCAGGGTCGAGAGCAGTACTTC.

This clone was seen only once. This CDR3 reads CASSQETGYGAEQYF. Written as DNA, the CDR3 is TGTGCCAGCAGCCAAGAAACGGGGTACGGTGCCGAGCAGTACTTC. The chain is built from TRBV4-2 and TRBJ2-7, with TRBD2 as a possible D gene (5 bases). Germline CDR1 LGHNA, CDR2 YNFKEQ. The V end lost 0 bases, the J end lost 6 bases, and 15 bases lay between the germline ends. CDR3 size: 15 residues.

The V gene is TRBV2, the J gene TRBJ2-5; 10 nucleotides line up with TRBD2. Trimming at V came to 4 bases and at J to 5 bases, leaving 4 bases not matched to a gene. This CDR3 has 14 residues. Germline CDR1 reads SNHLY; CDR2 reads FYNNEI. CDR3 protein: CASSGLAGWETQYF. Here the CDR3 DNA reads TGTGCCAGCAGTGGACTAGCGGGCTGGGAGACCCAGTACTTC. Complete variable domain (other parts from reference TRBV2 and TRBJ2-5): EPEVTQTPSHQVTQMGQEVILRCVPISNHLYFYWYRQILGQKVEFLVSFYNNEISEKSEIFDDQFSVERPDGSNFTLKIRSTKLEDSAMYFCASSGLAGWETQYFGPGTRLLVL.

The rearrangement uses TRBV5-1 and TRBJ2-5, with 7 bases fitting TRBD2. This CDR3 is 17 amino acids long. CDR1 is SGHRS and CDR2 is YFSETQ in the germline V gene. Losses at the gene ends were 0 bases for V and 5 bases for J; bases not matched to a gene: 13. CDR3 in amino acids: CASSLGLVAGAYETQYF. DNA of the CDR3: TGCGCCAGCAGCTTGGGGTTGGTTGCGGGAGCCTATGAGACCCAGTACTTC.

This clone was recorded once. V is TRBV5-6 and J is TRBJ1-2, with D maybe TRBD1 (6 bases). Per the germline V gene, CDR1 is SGHDT and CDR2 is YYEEEE. This CDR3 has 13 amino acids. V lost 0 bases and J lost 8, with 11 bases in between. CDR3: CASSLGQGKGYTF. Here the CDR3 DNA reads TGTGCCAGCAGCTTGGGCCAGGGGAAGGGCTACACCTTC.

V usage is TRBV9 and J usage is TRBJ2-5; D ambiguous. The CDR3 contains 15 residues. Germline V gives CDR1 SGDLS, CDR2 YYNGEE. Trimming removed 0 bases from V and 3 bases from J, with 12 bases in between. The CDR3 nucleotides are TGTGCCAGCAGCGTAGGTAGGGATCAGGAAGAGACCCAGTACTTC. It is translated as CASSVGRDQEETQYF.

The genes are TRBV13 and TRBJ1-6, with 7 positions matching TRBD1. The CDR3 is 13 residues long. Germline values: CDR1 PRHDT, CDR2 FYEKMQ (reference sequence). V lost 10 bases and J lost 6; bases outside the gene matches: 6. In DNA form, the CDR3 reads TGTGCCACTGCGGGGGACAGTAATTCACCCCTCCACTTT. This encodes CATAGDSNSPLHF.

This clone was found a few times. The rearrangement links TRBV4-1 to TRBJ2-5, with D perhaps given as TRBD1 or TRBD2 (5 bases each). The V gene lost 4 bases and the J gene lost 4 bases, with 10 bases spanning the gap. Germline CDR1 reads MGHRA; CDR2 reads YSYEKL. The CDR3 contains 13 residues. CDR3 DNA: TGCGCCAGCAGCCTCGGGACCATAGAGACCCAGTACTTC. This gives the protein CASSLGTIETQYF.

The chain carries TRBV5-4 and TRBJ2-2, with D tentatively TRBD1 or TRBD2 (5 bases each). CDR1 SGHNT and CDR2 YYREEE come from the germline V gene (reference sequence). The CDR3 length is 16 residues. The ends were cut back, 4 bases at V and 7 bases at J, with 20 bases in the middle. CDR3 DNA: TGTGCCAGCAGCCCCCCCCCGGGACGATCCAACGGGGAGCTGTTTTTT. As protein: CASSPPPGRSNGELFF.

This chain joins TRBV7-2 and TRBJ1-1; D gene uncertain. V lost 5 bases to trimming and J lost 5 bases, with 6 bases between them. Germline V gene data show CDR1 as SGHTA and CDR2 as FQGNSA. The CDR3 is 11 amino acids. CDR3 amino acids: CASSPWTEAFF. The DNA for the CDR3 is TGTGCCAGCAGCCCCTGGACTGAAGCTTTCTTT.

This clone was observed a single time. The chain recombines TRBV29-1 with TRBJ2-1; 8 nucleotides align to TRBD1. The CDR3 contains 13 residues. Germline CDR1 is SQVTM and CDR2 is ANQGSEA. The junction had 4 bases not matched to a gene; V was cut back by 4 bases and J by 5 bases. For the CDR3, the DNA is TGCAGCGTTGGGACAGGGAAAAACAATGAGCAGTTCTTC. Translation gives CSVGTGKNNEQFF.

J is TRBJ2-1 and V is TRBV4-1; 7 bases match TRBD2. CDR3 size: 15 residues. The V and J ends lost 4 bases and 4 bases, in that order; junction bases with no gene match: 7. Germline V gene lookup returns CDR1 MGHRA and CDR2 YSYEKL. CDR3 amino acids: CASSRLLAIYNEQFF. The CDR3 DNA is TGCGCCAGCAGCCGATTACTAGCGATTTACAATGAGCAGTTCTTC.

The chain links TRBV19 to TRBJ1-1; D not resolved. Per germline, CDR1 LNHDA and CDR2 SQIVND (reference sequence). The CDR3 runs 8 residues. The CDR3, as DNA: TGTGCGGACTGGGAAGCTTTCTTT. Translating it yields CADWEAFF.

The chain recombines TRBV28 with TRBJ1-4; 10 nucleotides agree with TRBD1. This CDR3 comprises 19 residues. V trimming: 4 bases; J trimming: 0 bases; junction bases outside the gene matches: 11. Germline V gene data show CDR1 as MDHEN and CDR2 as SYDVKM. CDR3 sequence (DNA): TGTGCCAGCAGTTCCGACAGGGGGCCATTTGGAGCAACTAATGAAAAACTGTTTTTT. Protein product: CASSSDRGPFGATNEKLFF.

This sequence joins TRBV6-6 and TRBJ2-3; possibly TRBD2 for D (5 bases). The CDR3 contains 12 residues. V lost 8 bases and J 6 bases, leaving 12 bases between the germline ends. Germline-derived CDR1 and CDR2 are MNHNY and SVGAGI (reference sequence). This CDR3 reads CASGSLPDTQYF. The CDR3 nucleotides are TGTGCCAGCGGGAGTCTGCCTGATACGCAGTATTTT.

This clone was recorded once. The chain combines TRBV10-2 with TRBJ2-1; unclear D gene. The CDR3 runs 14 residues. Germline-derived CDR1 and CDR2 are WSHSY and SAAADI. V was pared by 5 bases and J by 1 base, with 9 bases between. CDR3 in DNA: TGCGCCAGCAGTCCTGACACGTCCTACAATGAGCAGTTCTTC. It translates to CASSPDTSYNEQFF.

This chain links TRBV5-5 with TRBJ1-5; D is uncertain. Per the germline V gene, CDR1 is SGHKS and CDR2 is YYEKEE (reference sequence). Trimming removed 4 bases from V and 5 bases from J, with 10 bases in between. There are 13 residues in the CDR3. The CDR3 DNA reads TGTGCCAGCAGCGAACTCAGTGATCAGCCCCAGCATTTT. Translating gives CASSELSDQPQHF.

The chain recombines TRBV6-1 with TRBJ2-7; 7 bases match TRBD1. Germline assignment: CDR1 MNHNS and CDR2 SASEGT. V was clipped by 8 bases and J by 3 bases; unmatched bases: 7. CDR3 size: 13 residues. The CDR3: CASRQGPLYEQYV. Here the CDR3 DNA reads TGTGCCAGCCGACAGGGACCCCTCTACGAGCAGTACGTC.

This clone was recorded once. The chain combines TRBV28 with TRBJ2-3, with D hard to call. This CDR3 comprises 15 residues. The germline V gene has CDR1 MDHEN and CDR2 SYDVKM. Trimming removed 4 bases from V and 2 bases from J, with 13 bases in between. This CDR3 reads CASSSLIGPTDTQYF. The CDR3 bases are TGTGCCAGCAGTTCCCTCATAGGGCCCACAGATACGCAGTATTTT. Full variable domain (rest looked up from reference TRBV28 and TRBJ2-3): DVKVTQSSRYLVKRTGEKVFLECVQDMDHENMFWYRQDPGLGLRLIYFSYDVKMKEKGDIPEGYSVSREKKERFSLILESASTNQTSMYLCASSSLIGPTDTQYFGPGTRLTVL.

The chain links TRBV2 to TRBJ1-5; D is possibly TRBD1 (5 bases). Trimming removed 4 bases from V and 7 bases from J, with 17 bases in between. CDR1 and CDR2 (germline): SNHLY, FYNNEI. The CDR3 is made up of 15 amino acids. The CDR3 DNA reads TGTGCCAGCAGTGTAGGCAGGGCAGACAACCAGCCCCAGCATTTT. Protein: CASSVGRADNQPQHF.

The DNA of the CDR3 is TGTGCCAGCCAAACAAAAACAGGGGCCAACGTCCTGACTTTC. Amino acids: CASQTKTGANVLTF. The chain is built from TRBV28 and TRBJ2-6; D remains ambiguous. V was shortened by 8 bases and J by 4 bases, with 12 bases between the two germline ends. The CDR3 extends over 14 amino acids. Germline lookup yields CDR1 MDHEN and CDR2 SYDVKM.